Following are 5 T cell receptor beta chains from one sample sequenced in a study of persistence of HIV-infected CD4 T cells. Their specific antigens are unknown. Cells were stimulated with CMV-infected fibroblast lysates at roughly 10 ug/mL. CD40L-negative CD69-negative CD45RO-high memory CD4+ T cells were sorted as populations depleted of antigen-responding cells. The immunoSEQ assay was version 4, run in survey mode. Produced via immunoSEQ multiplex PCR; TCRdb's table is partial and in-frame only. The data contain 30,000 to 35,000 clones, 82% of them singletons. Sequenced material: CD4+ T cells sorted from PBMCs after approximately 19-hour stimulation, taken from a patient who received antiretroviral therapy. All receptors derive from an adult man with HIV who was CMV-seropositive.

This sequence joins TRBV3-1 (or the pseudogene TRBV3-2) and TRBJ1-2; TRBD1 aligns across 11 bases. Per germline, CDR1 LGHDT and CDR2 YNNKEL (reference sequence). Trimming removed 1 base from V and 7 bases from J; junction bases left unmatched: 5. There are 15 residues in the CDR3. The CDR3 reads CASSQVGQGGRGYTF. The CDR3 region has the DNA TGTGCCAGCAGCCAAGTGGGACAGGGGGGGCGTGGCTACACCTTC.

The chain carries TRBV12-2 and TRBJ2-3; whether TRBD2, the table's D call, matches the DNA was not checked. TRBV12-2 is listed as a pseudogene. The CDR3 covers 19 residues. The CDR3 coding sequence is TGTGCAAGTCGCTTAGGTTGGCTAGCGGGGGGGAGACGCACAGATACGCAGTATTTT. Translation gives CASRLGWLAGGRRTDTQYF.

The sample holds one count of this clone. The chain joins TRBV4-2 to TRBJ2-6, with a tentative D call TRBD2 (6 bases). V was pared by 0 bases and J by 0 bases, with 12 bases between. The CDR3 contains 18 residues. Germline V lookup: CDR1 LGHNA, CDR2 YNFKEQ. The CDR3 here is CASSQDPLRGSGANVLTF. CDR3 nucleotides: TGTGCCAGCAGCCAAGATCCCCTGCGGGGCTCTGGGGCCAACGTCCTGACTTTC.

The chain employs TRBV5-1 and TRBJ2-2; maybe TRBD1 (6 bases). This CDR3 comprises 14 residues. Looked up from germline, CDR1 is SGHRS and CDR2 is YFSETQ. Deletions cut 2 bases from V and 1 base from J, with 6 bases between. Here the CDR3 DNA reads TGCGCCAGCAGCTTAGGGGGGAACACCGGGGAGCTGTTTTTT. Protein: CASSLGGNTGELFF. The entire variable domain, with the rest obtained from reference TRBV5-1 and TRBJ2-2, is as follows: KAGVTQTPRYLIKTRGQQVTLSCSPISGHRSVSWYQQTPGQGLQFLFEYFSETQRNKGNFPGRFSGRQFSNSRSEMNVSTLELGDSALYLCASSLGGNTGELFFGEGSRLTVL.

This rearrangement joins TRBV6-5 to TRBJ1-1; D gene ambiguous. Trimming cost V 1 base and J 5 bases, with 8 bases left between them. There are 13 residues in the CDR3. Germline CDR1 MNHEY, CDR2 SVGAGI. CDR3 in DNA: TGTGCCAGCAGTTACTTCTCGGGAACTGAAGCTTTCTTT. Translating it yields CASSYFSGTEAFF.